This TCR beta chain emerged from a study of human T cells and chemical hapten exposure. Time point described: patch test 1, 2 weeks after DPC sensitization. The sample's treatment: therapeutic diphenylcyclopropenone sensitization with weekly scalp DPC. Ahead of each patch test application, blood was drawn. The CDR3 has 12 amino acids. Trimming left V 4 bases short and J 7 bases short, with 10 bases between. Germline CDR1 is MNHEY and CDR2 is SVGEGT. TCRdb analysed the RACE reads with MiXCR anew, one entry per CDR3 protein. The sample records some 180,000 distinct CDR3 sequences, around 24% being singletons.

The chain carries TRBV6-2 or TRBV6-3 and TRBJ1-1; no clear D. The specimen comprised whole blood, sampled in connection with sensitization to the hapten diphenylcyclopropenone (DPC). This TCR was sampled from a woman in her forties or fifties with alopecia areata. Some clones in this sample may be carry-over from other donors' samples. CDR3 region: CASSSPQGEAFF. The CDR3 DNA follows: TGTGCCAGCAGTTCCCCCCAAGGTGAAGCTTTCTTT.